The clone carrying this TCR beta chain was observed once. The same CDR3 arises from other DNA sequences in this sample as well. Sequencing was performed with immunoSEQ multiplex PCR; in TCRdb, only in-frame clones are kept and a portion is missing. The sample includes roughly 52,000 clones, approximately 80% of them seen just once. This sample is part of a study of OX40 agonist ivuxolimab in advanced cancers. Study-level background: Patients were dosed with the agonistic anti-OX40 (CD134) antibody ivuxolimab.

Patients with a history of autoimmune disease or on systemic immunosuppression were excluded. Blood got drawn at baseline, again on cycle 4 day 1, and then on cycle 7 day 1. The V end lost 0 bases, the J end lost 6 bases, and 4 bases lay between the germline ends. The CDR3 is 12 residues long. Germline V gene sequence: CDR1 WSHSY, CDR2 SAAADI. This receptor was obtained from an adult with an advanced solid tumor such as melanoma, head and neck, liver or kidney cancer. The sequencing here drew on CD4+ or CD8+ T cells sorted from blood, taken in a trial of the OX40 agonist ivuxolimab. This chain connects TRBV10-2 to TRBJ2-3, with no clear D. DNA for the CDR3: TGCGCCAGCAGTGAGTCGAGGGATACGCAGTATTTT. It yields the protein CASSESRDTQYF.